This T cell receptor beta chain is from a study of Ad26.COV2.S vaccination and SARS-CoV-2 variants. Across the study: It was the COV1001 Ad26.COV2.S trial arm that included the donor.

Using immunoSEQ multiplex PCR, the repertoire was profiled, and TCRdb retains in-frame clones only, with some absent. This sample has 300,000 to 400,000 clones, with approximately 81% found just once. Germline CDR1 and CDR2: MNHEY and SVGAGI. The CDR3 is 12 amino acids. The V gene lost 9 bases and the J gene lost 4 bases, with 11 bases spanning the gap. Of note for this clone: Its antigen is currently unknown.

Study-wide points: Overall T cell responses may have been underestimated by the analyses of TCR breadth and depth. Among vaccine recipients, spike-specific TCR breadth exceeded that of placebo recipients.

The treatment was: over 15 received Ad26.COV2.S at low or high dose, single or two shots; 5 received placebo; per-sample allocation not given. Collection of the samples took place on day 63 after the first injection of vaccine or placebo. Boston supplied an adult donor aged 18-55 years. The TCR was taken from a person aged 18-60 years who received the Ad26.COV2.S COVID-19 vaccine or a placebo. Sequences were derived from peripheral blood, sampled in a trial of Ad26.COV2.S vaccine versus placebo. The chain employs TRBV6-5 and TRBJ2-3, with D perhaps matching TRBD1 or TRBD2 (5 bases each). The CDR3 here is CASQRGADTQYF. For the CDR3, the DNA is TGTGCCAGTCAAAGGGGAGCAGATACGCAGTATTTT.